Below are 25 T cell receptor beta chains sequenced from a single sample in a study of lymphopenia after photon versus proton radiotherapy. Measured with immunoSEQ multiplex PCR; TCRdb has only the in-frame clones, and not every one. The data show more than 70,000 clones, more than 70% seen once. This sample comprised peripheral blood, obtained from a patient treated with proton-based radiotherapy. Receptors originate from a man between 60 and 70 years old with pancreatic cancer.

The chain joins TRBV11-2 to TRBJ2-1; D is perhaps TRBD2 (5 bases). Trimming took off 6 bases at V and 0 bases at J, with 12 bases between the two ends. Germline CDR1 and CDR2: SGHAT and FQNNGV. CDR3 length equals 15 residues. CDR3 DNA sequence: TGTGCCAGCAGTAGAGACTACAGCTCCTACAATGAGCAGTTCTTC. It encodes CASSRDYSSYNEQFF.

The chain recombines TRBV5-5 with TRBJ2-3, with D possibly called TRBD1 or TRBD2 (5 bases each). CDR3 length: 14 residues. Germline CDR1 and CDR2: SGHKS and YYEKEE (reference sequence). Trimming removed 0 bases at V and 6 bases at J, with 11 bases between. The CDR3 loop is CASSLAPREDTQYF. CDR3 coding DNA: TGTGCCAGCAGCTTGGCTCCCAGGGAGGATACGCAGTATTTT.

The CDR3 here is CASRSAGTNTGELFF. The CDR3 DNA reads as TGTGCCAGCAGGTCCGCGGGTACGAACACCGGGGAGCTGTTTTTT. The chain recombines TRBV4-2 with TRBJ2-2; TRBD2 might be the D (5 bases). CDR1 LGHNA and CDR2 YNFKEQ come from the germline V gene. V lost 6 bases to trimming and J lost 0 bases, with 11 bases between them. The CDR3 has 15 amino acids.

This clone was recorded once. This rearrangement joins TRBV28 to TRBJ1-1; no definite D call. The CDR3 sequence is 14 residues long. Germline V gives CDR1 MDHEN, CDR2 SYDVKM. Trimming removed 5 bases at V and 4 bases at J, with 14 bases between. CDR3 bases: TGTGCCAGCAGTCTGCTTGGGCCGGGCACTGAAGCTTTCTTT. The encoded protein is CASSLLGPGTEAFF.

This chain links TRBV7-2 with TRBJ2-5; D perhaps matches TRBD2 (7 bases). Trimming took off 0 bases at V and 5 bases at J, with 10 bases between the two ends. The CDR3 runs 14 residues. The germline V gene encodes CDR1 SGHTA and CDR2 FQGNSA. CDR3 loop: CASSLAGRGETQYF. The CDR3 DNA sequence: TGTGCCAGCAGCTTAGCTGGGAGGGGGGAGACCCAGTACTTC.

This chain joins TRBV5-5 and TRBJ2-2; D remains unclear. V lost 2 bases and J lost 1, with 12 bases in between. The CDR3 loop spans 16 amino acids. From germline, CDR1 is SGHKS and CDR2 YYEKEE (reference sequence). The CDR3 is CASSLVWRQNTGELFF. The CDR3 DNA follows: TGTGCCAGCAGCTTAGTCTGGCGACAGAACACCGGGGAGCTGTTTTTT.

The chain couples TRBV2 to TRBJ1-1; possibly TRBD1 for D (5 bases). CDR1 is SNHLY, CDR2 FYNNEI, per germline. The CDR3 loop spans 14 amino acids. V was pared by 4 bases and J by 7 bases, with 16 bases between. The CDR3 loop is CASSVGQGVGEAFF. In DNA form, the CDR3 reads TGTGCCAGCAGTGTTGGCCAGGGAGTTGGTGAAGCTTTCTTT.

This chain joins TRBV27 and TRBJ1-2, with D maybe TRBD1 (5 bases). Trimming took off 5 bases at V and 3 bases at J, with 13 bases between the two ends. This CDR3 contains 14 residues. Germline V gene lookup returns CDR1 MNHEY and CDR2 SMNVEV (reference sequence). The DNA for the CDR3 is TGTGCCAGCAGTAGCAGGGTCGCGGACTATGGCTACACCTTC. Amino acid sequence: CASSSRVADYGYTF.

The chain uses TRBV5-1 and TRBJ1-1; no definite D call. The germline CDR1 and CDR2 sequences are SGHRS and YFSETQ. The CDR3 is 14 residues long. V gave up 1 base and J gave up 3 bases, with 10 bases separating them. As DNA, the CDR3 is TGCGCCAGCAGCTTGAGAGGGAGGGACACTGAAGCTTTCTTT. Its protein product is CASSLRGRDTEAFF.

The chain has TRBV11-2 and TRBJ1-1; unclear D gene. Germline CDR1 is SGHAT and CDR2 is FQNNGV. CDR3 size: 12 residues. V was shortened by 5 bases and J by 6 bases, with 10 bases between the two germline ends. CDR3 sequence: CASSPRWPEAFF. CDR3 nucleotide sequence: TGTGCCAGCAGCCCCCGTTGGCCTGAAGCTTTCTTT.

This chain uses TRBV11-3 with TRBJ2-1; D not certain. The CDR3 loop spans 14 amino acids. V lost 5 bases, J lost 1 base, and 9 bases lay in between. Germline V gene data show CDR1 as SGHNT and CDR2 as YENEEA. The CDR3: CASSLRLSYNEQFF. The CDR3, as DNA: TGTGCCAGCAGCCTAAGGCTGTCCTACAATGAGCAGTTCTTC. The full variable domain, rest sourced from reference TRBV11-3 and TRBJ2-1, is EAGVVQSPRYKIIEKKQPVAFWCNPISGHNTLYWYLQNLGQGPELLIRYENEEAVDDSQLPKDRFSAERLKGVDSTLKIQPAELGDSAVYLCASSLRLSYNEQFFGPGTRLTVL.

The gene calls are TRBV13 and TRBJ2-1; the D is unclear. This CDR3 has 11 amino acids. CDR1 and CDR2 from the germline V gene are PRHDT and FYEKMQ (reference sequence). Deletions cut 5 bases from V and 4 bases from J, with 3 bases between. Here the CDR3 reads CASSRYNEQFF. In DNA form, the CDR3 reads TGTGCCAGCAGCCGATACAATGAGCAGTTCTTC. Drawing the rest from reference TRBV13 and TRBJ2-1, the complete variable domain is AAGVIQSPRHLIKEKRETATLKCYPIPRHDTVYWYQQGPGQDPQFLISFYEKMQSDKGSIPDRFSAQQFSDYHSELNMSSLELGDSALYFCASSRYNEQFFGPGTRLTVL.

V usage is TRBV5-1 and J usage is TRBJ2-5; 10 bases fit TRBD1. The CDR3 runs 16 residues. V gave up 4 bases and J gave up 1 base; unmatched junction bases: 7. Germline lookup yields CDR1 SGHRS and CDR2 YFSETQ. CDR3 nucleotides: TGCGCCAGCAGCGCGGGACAGGGGCCCTCCCAAGAGACCCAGTACTTC. Its protein product is CASSAGQGPSQETQYF.

J is TRBJ1-1 and V is TRBV28; 9 nucleotides match TRBD1. This CDR3 has 14 amino acids. Germline V gene sequence: CDR1 MDHEN, CDR2 SYDVKM. Trimming at V came to 4 bases and at J to 11 bases, leaving 11 bases not matched to a gene. DNA for the CDR3: TGTGCCAGCAGTTCTACAACAGGGGGCCGGCGGGCTTTCTTT. It translates to CASSSTTGGRRAFF.

This clone was counted a single time. The J gene is TRBJ2-5, the V gene TRBV29-1, with D unresolved. The DNA matches TRBJ2-7 better at its end, which makes the J call doubtful. This CDR3 spans 12 amino acids. CDR1 and CDR2 (germline): SQVTM, ANQGSEA. In nucleotides, the CDR3 is TGCAGCGTTGAAGGGCGCTCCTACGAGCAGTACTTC. It yields the protein CSVEGRSYEQYF.

This chain uses TRBV27 with TRBJ2-1, with TRBD2 identical over 8 bases. Germline-derived CDR1 and CDR2 are MNHEY and SMNVEV (reference sequence). V lost 6 bases to trimming and J lost 12 bases; unmatched junction nucleotides: 10. The CDR3 spans 13 residues. In nucleotides, the CDR3 is TGTGCCAGCAGCCTCCGGGAGGGACGATTGCAGTTCTTC. This translates into CASSLREGRLQFF.

V is TRBV28 and J is TRBJ1-4; D possibly corresponds to TRBD1 (5 bases). This CDR3 region has 14 residues. Germline CDR1 is MDHEN and CDR2 is SYDVKM. Trimming removed 5 bases from V and 6 bases from J, with 13 bases in between. CDR3 in amino acids: CASSPPPGYEKLFF. As DNA, the CDR3 is TGTGCCAGCAGTCCCCCGCCAGGGTATGAAAAACTGTTTTTT. The variable domain in full, with the rest retrieved from reference TRBV28 and TRBJ1-4, is DVKVTQSSRYLVKRTGEKVFLECVQDMDHENMFWYRQDPGLGLRLIYFSYDVKMKEKGDIPEGYSVSREKKERFSLILESASTNQTSMYLCASSPPPGYEKLFFGSGTQLSVL.

The chain joins TRBV12-5 to TRBJ2-2, with 10 bases identical to TRBD2. Germline V gene lookup returns CDR1 LGHNT and CDR2 FRNRAP. Germline trimming cut 2 bases from V and 1 base from J; bases unmatched to any gene: 16. The CDR3 has 21 amino acids. CDR3 sequence: CASGLPIGGLAEHKNTGELFF. Here the CDR3 DNA reads TGTGCTAGTGGTTTGCCCATCGGAGGACTAGCGGAACATAAGAACACCGGGGAGCTGTTTTTT.

The V and J genes are TRBV2 and TRBJ1-2; 8 nucleotides align to TRBD1. V lost 3 bases, J lost 7 bases, and 10 bases stayed unmatched. The CDR3 loop spans 15 amino acids. CDR1 and CDR2 (germline): SNHLY, FYNNEI. The CDR3 loop is CASSEFGQGVFGYTF. The CDR3 bases are TGTGCCAGCAGTGAGTTTGGACAGGGCGTGTTTGGCTACACCTTC.

This clone was observed a single time. This CDR3 reads CASLETGFSNQPQHF. The CDR3 DNA is TGTGCCAGCTTGGAGACAGGATTTAGCAATCAGCCCCAGCATTTT. V is TRBV28 and J is TRBJ1-5; D may be TRBD1 (6 bases). Germline V CDR1 and CDR2: MDHEN, SYDVKM. V was clipped by 8 bases and J by 0 bases, with 14 bases between them. The CDR3 spans 15 residues.

This clone was seen a few times. V and J are TRBV27 and TRBJ1-1; possibly TRBD1 for D (5 bases). Deletions cut 7 bases from V and 1 base from J, with 10 bases between. This CDR3 has 13 amino acids. Looked up from germline, CDR1 is MNHEY and CDR2 is SMNVEV (reference sequence). CDR3 protein: CASKGHSNTEAFF. Here the CDR3 DNA reads TGTGCCAGCAAGGGGCACTCGAACACTGAAGCTTTCTTT.

The CDR3 DNA is TGTGCCAGCAGTGAAGATCCCATTGGACACGCGAGGACTTTCTTT. Its translation: CASSEDPIGHARTFF. The chain recombines TRBV6-1 with TRBJ1-1; maybe TRBD1 (5 bases). Germline V gives CDR1 MNHNS, CDR2 SASEGT. This CDR3 is built from 15 residues. The ends were cut back, 1 base at V and 12 bases at J, with 21 bases in the middle.

J is TRBJ1-1 and V is TRBV4-2; D is unclear. With 0 bases removed from V and 4 bases from J, the gap between germline ends came to 12 bases. The CDR3 runs to 15 residues. Germline V gives CDR1 LGHNA, CDR2 YNFKEQ. This CDR3 reads CASSQDWRGPTEAFF. The CDR3 coding sequence is TGTGCCAGCAGCCAAGATTGGAGAGGCCCCACTGAAGCTTTCTTT.

This clone showed up just a few times. This chain connects TRBV30 to TRBJ1-2; D uncertain. Looked up from germline, CDR1 is GTSNPN and CDR2 is SVGIG (reference sequence). V was shortened by 0 bases and J by 5 bases, with 13 bases between the two germline ends. This CDR3 spans 14 amino acids. The CDR3 reads CAWSVSNPEYGYTF. The CDR3 DNA is TGTGCCTGGAGTGTTAGTAACCCGGAGTATGGCTACACCTTC.

J is TRBJ1-5 and V is TRBV19; D not resolved. V was shortened by 0 bases and J by 10 bases, with 10 bases between the two germline ends. The CDR3 is 13 residues long. Germline V gives CDR1 LNHDA, CDR2 SQIVND (reference sequence). The CDR3 loop is CASSIDGSSPQHF. CDR3 nucleotide sequence: TGTGCCAGTAGTATAGACGGGTCCTCTCCCCAGCATTTT.